These 20 T cell receptor beta chains came from one sample sequenced in a study of T cells in Graves' hyperthyroidism and ophthalmopathy. Researchers took RNA transcripts and amplified the TCR beta CDR3 regions from them. Researchers ran a first-round RT-PCR on the TCR CDR3 using the HTBI primer set. TCRdb independently ran MiXCR on the multiplex PCR reads; one entry per CDR3 protein. This sample yields about 710,000 distinct CDR3 sequences, of which 16% are seen a single time; 8.4% belongs to the top ten. Material: blood. These receptors were obtained from a man aged 18 to 30 with Graves' hyperthyroidism.

V usage is TRBV19 and J usage is TRBJ1-5; 8 bases are shared with TRBD1. The V gene end was trimmed by 8 bases and the J gene end by 3 bases; junction bases not matched to a gene: 9. Germline loops: CDR1 LNHDA, CDR2 SQIVND (reference sequence). This CDR3 comprises 15 residues. CDR3 protein: CASAKTGGYNQPQHF. As DNA, the CDR3 is TGTGCCAGTGCTAAAACAGGGGGTTACAATCAGCCCCAGCATTTT.

This clonotype appeared a few times. The V gene is TRBV5-1, the J gene TRBJ2-1; D is perhaps TRBD2 (5 bases). The CDR3 length is 15 residues. Trimming removed 4 bases at V and 1 base at J, with 12 bases between. CDR1 and CDR2 (germline): SGHRS, YFSETQ. The CDR3, as DNA: TGCGCCAGCAGCCCGCTCGGGGTATCCTACAATGAGCAGTTCTTC. It translates to CASSPLGVSYNEQFF.

Of note for this clonotype: This sequence may be a read error, since a much larger clone differs from it by one base. The rearrangement links TRBV20-1 to TRBJ2-7; no definite D call. This CDR3 is 12 amino acids long. Trimming took off 4 bases at V and 2 bases at J, with 9 bases between the two ends. CDR1 and CDR2 (germline): DFQATT, SNEGSKA (reference sequence). The CDR3 spells CSATDGAYEQYF. The CDR3, as DNA: TGCAGTGCTACGGACGGAGCCTACGAGCAGTACTTC.

This clonotype occurred a few times. The chain uses TRBV6-2 or TRBV6-3 and TRBJ2-3; 7 bases map to TRBD2. Looked up from germline, CDR1 is MNHEY and CDR2 is SVGEGT. V shed 0 bases, J shed 2 bases, and the junction held 11 bases outside the gene matches. The CDR3 runs 18 residues. The CDR3 bases are TGTGCCAGCAGTTACTCTAGGCGGCTAGCGGATCTCACAGATACGCAGTATTTT. It yields the protein CASSYSRRLADLTDTQYF.

This clonotype was counted only a few times. Here the CDR3 DNA reads TGTGCCAGCTGCCGTCGGGAAGATACGCAGTATTTT. This codes for CASCRREDTQYF. This chain links TRBV11-2 with TRBJ2-3; a weak D match, TRBD2 (5 bases). The CDR3 contains 12 residues. The V gene lost 8 bases and the J gene lost 5 bases, with 11 bases spanning the gap. CDR1 is SGHAT and CDR2 is FQNNGV in the germline V gene.

This clonotype was counted a few times. V is TRBV4-1 and J is TRBJ2-1; 10 bases align to TRBD2. The length of the CDR3 is 17 residues. The germline gives CDR1 MGHRA, CDR2 YSYEKL. The trim removed 4 bases at V and 2 bases at J, leaving 8 bases unmatched. The chain's CDR3 is CASSLGVLAGAYNEQFF. The CDR3 DNA sequence: TGCGCCAGCAGCCTGGGGGTGCTAGCGGGAGCCTACAATGAGCAGTTCTTC.

In its sample, this clonotype was seen many times. This rearrangement joins TRBV9 to TRBJ2-3, with TRBD1 matching 9 bases. The CDR3 extends over 18 amino acids. Germline loops: CDR1 SGDLS, CDR2 YYNGEE. Germline trimming cut 0 bases from V and 4 bases from J; bases unmatched to any gene: 12. The CDR3 DNA is TGTGCCAGCAGCGTAGCGACAAGGACAGGGGTTAGCGCAGATACGCAGTATTTT. This gives the protein CASSVATRTGVSADTQYF.

This chain joins TRBV29-1 and TRBJ2-7; TRBD1 might be the D (5 bases). This CDR3 is built from 14 residues. Germline lookup yields CDR1 SQVTM and CDR2 ANQGSEA. The germline V and J ends were trimmed by 6 bases and 4 bases, with 19 bases remaining between them. The CDR3 coding sequence is TGCAGCGTCGCATTCGGACAAGCCTATTACGAGCAGTACTTC. Its translation is CSVAFGQAYYEQYF.

There are a few counts of this clonotype. V gene TRBV12-3 or TRBV12-4 combines with J gene TRBJ1-1, with TRBD1 matching over 8 bases. V was pared by 6 bases and J by 10 bases, with 16 bases of the junction left unmatched. The CDR3 loop spans 15 amino acids. The CDR3 DNA reads as TGTGCCAGCAGACCCGACAGGGGTATAATATCGGGAGCTTTCTTT. Translating gives CASRPDRGIISGAFF.

This clonotype was detected many times. The chain uses TRBV28 and TRBJ2-7; 7 nucleotides agree with TRBD1. The germline V gene encodes CDR1 MDHEN and CDR2 SYDVKM. Trimming took 6 bases from V and 5 from J; bases not matched to a gene: 7. The CDR3 has 13 residues. This CDR3 is CASRVQGHDEQYF. The CDR3 region has the DNA TGTGCCAGCAGAGTACAGGGGCACGACGAGCAGTACTTC.

The V gene is TRBV6-1, the J gene TRBJ2-7; 11 nucleotides line up with TRBD2. From germline, CDR1 is MNHNS and CDR2 SASEGT. The CDR3 spans 13 residues. V was pared by 8 bases and J by 7 bases, with 7 bases of the junction left unmatched. The CDR3 sequence: CASLIAGGPEQYF. CDR3 nucleotides: TGTGCCAGCCTTATAGCGGGAGGGCCGGAGCAGTACTTC.

The chain carries TRBV7-8 and TRBJ1-2, with 7 bases that match TRBD1. V lost 5 bases to trimming and J lost 8 bases; unmatched junction nucleotides: 11. This CDR3 is 14 amino acids long. From germline, CDR1 is SGHVS and CDR2 FQNEAQ. The CDR3 region is CASSLETGAGGYTF. CDR3 bases: TGTGCCAGCAGCCTAGAAACAGGGGCCGGCGGCTACACCTTC. Complete variable domain (other parts from reference TRBV7-8 and TRBJ1-2): GAGVSQSPRYKVAKRGQDVALRCDPISGHVSLFWYQQALGQGPEFLTYFQNEAQLDKSGLPSDRFFAERPEGSVSTLKIQRTQQEDSAVYLCASSLETGAGGYTFGSGTRLTVV.

The rearrangement joins TRBV12-5 to TRBJ2-1; the D is unclear. The CDR3 consists of 14 residues. The germline V and J ends were trimmed by 2 bases and 10 bases, with 15 bases remaining between them. Germline V gene lookup returns CDR1 LGHNT and CDR2 FRNRAP. This chain's CDR3 is CASGLPARFDEQFF. The CDR3 nucleotides read TGTGCTAGTGGTTTGCCGGCACGGTTTGACGAGCAGTTCTTC. Variable domain in full (rest from reference TRBV12-5 and TRBJ2-1): DARVTQTPRHKVTEMGQEVTMRCQPILGHNTVFWYRQTMMQGLELLAYFRNRAPLDDSGMPKDRFSAEMPDATLATLKIQPSEPRDSAVYFCASGLPARFDEQFFGPGTRLTVL.

CDR3 amino acids: CASSYLAGIYNEQFF. The CDR3 DNA reads as TGTGCCAGCAGTTACCTAGCGGGCATCTACAATGAGCAGTTCTTC. The chain is built from TRBV6-2 or TRBV6-3 and TRBJ2-1, with TRBD2 matching 8 bases. Looked up from germline, CDR1 is MNHEY and CDR2 is SVGEGT. Unmatched junction bases numbered 3, after V lost 2 bases and J lost 3 bases. This CDR3 is 15 amino acids long.

The table lists this clonotype with many counts. The gene calls are TRBV7-9 and TRBJ2-7, with 9 nucleotides matching TRBD2. V lost 4 bases and J lost 0; bases outside the gene matches: 4. The length of the CDR3 is 15 residues. Germline CDR1 SEHNR, CDR2 FQNEAQ (reference sequence). CDR3 loop: CASSSSGISSYEQYF. The DNA for the CDR3 is TGTGCCAGCAGCTCTAGCGGGATAAGCTCCTACGAGCAGTACTTC. Looking up the rest from reference TRBV7-9 and TRBJ2-7 gives the full variable domain: DTGVSQNPRHKITKRGQNVTFRCDPISEHNRLYWYRQTLGQGPEFLTYFQNEAQLEKSRLLSDRFSAERPKGSFSTLEIQRTEQGDSAMYLCASSSSGISSYEQYFGPGTRLTVT.

This clonotype was observed many times. The chain links TRBV27 to TRBJ2-7; 8 nucleotides match TRBD2. Unmatched junction bases numbered 7, after V lost 3 bases and J lost 3 bases. The germline V gene has CDR1 MNHEY and CDR2 SMNVEV (reference sequence). The CDR3 totals 15 residues. Here the CDR3 reads CASSFGTRGIYEQYF. The CDR3, as DNA: TGTGCCAGCAGTTTCGGGACTAGGGGTATCTACGAGCAGTACTTC.

V is TRBV27 and J is TRBJ1-3; the D gene is possibly TRBD1 (6 bases). Germline V gives CDR1 MNHEY, CDR2 SMNVEV (reference sequence). The CDR3 length is 15 residues. Trimming took off 2 bases at V and 3 bases at J, with 11 bases between the two ends. In nucleotides, the CDR3 is TGTGCCAGCAGTTTAGAAGGGGGATTTGGAAACACCATATATTTT. It is translated as CASSLEGGFGNTIYF.

The rearrangement joins TRBV20-1 to TRBJ2-7; 12 nucleotides match TRBD2. J lost 6 bases, V lost 0 bases, and 9 bases had no gene match. The CDR3 is made up of 16 amino acids. The germline gives CDR1 DFQATT, CDR2 SNEGSKA (reference sequence). DNA of the CDR3: TGCAGTGCTAGAGAAGCGACTAGCGGGAGAAGGGCCGAGCAGTACTTC. It is translated as CSAREATSGRRAEQYF.

This clonotype showed up many times. The chain combines TRBV7-3 with TRBJ2-1; the D is unclear. This CDR3 has 15 amino acids. The V gene's germline CDR1 is SGHTA and CDR2 FQGTGA. V gave up 1 base and J gave up 4 bases, with 11 bases separating them. The CDR3 bases are TGTGCCAGCAGCTTAATGTCCGGAGAGTACAATGAGCAGTTCTTC. Protein sequence: CASSLMSGEYNEQFF.

This clonotype has at least ten counts. The chain uses TRBV28 and TRBJ2-7; D is ambiguous. The V end was cut by 2 bases, the J end by 0 bases, with 11 bases between. This CDR3 contains 15 residues. CDR1 MDHEN and CDR2 SYDVKM come from the germline V gene. Here the CDR3 reads CASSLGSTSSYEQYF. The DNA for the CDR3 is TGTGCCAGCAGTTTAGGCAGTACGAGCTCCTACGAGCAGTACTTC.